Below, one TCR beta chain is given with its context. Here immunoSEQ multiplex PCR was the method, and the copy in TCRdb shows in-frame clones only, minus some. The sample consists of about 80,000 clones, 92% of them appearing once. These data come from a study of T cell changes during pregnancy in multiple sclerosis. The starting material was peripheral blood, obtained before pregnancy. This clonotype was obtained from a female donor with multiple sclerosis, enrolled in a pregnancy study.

The CDR3 coding sequence is TGTGCCAGTAGGGTCACAGGGGGAACTAACTATGGCTACACCTTC. Translated, it gives CASRVTGGTNYGYTF. The chain couples TRBV19 to TRBJ1-2, with 8 bases matching TRBD1. The CDR3 consists of 15 residues. V gave up 6 bases and J gave up 0 bases; unmatched junction bases: 6. The germline V gene encodes CDR1 LNHDA and CDR2 SQIVND (reference sequence).